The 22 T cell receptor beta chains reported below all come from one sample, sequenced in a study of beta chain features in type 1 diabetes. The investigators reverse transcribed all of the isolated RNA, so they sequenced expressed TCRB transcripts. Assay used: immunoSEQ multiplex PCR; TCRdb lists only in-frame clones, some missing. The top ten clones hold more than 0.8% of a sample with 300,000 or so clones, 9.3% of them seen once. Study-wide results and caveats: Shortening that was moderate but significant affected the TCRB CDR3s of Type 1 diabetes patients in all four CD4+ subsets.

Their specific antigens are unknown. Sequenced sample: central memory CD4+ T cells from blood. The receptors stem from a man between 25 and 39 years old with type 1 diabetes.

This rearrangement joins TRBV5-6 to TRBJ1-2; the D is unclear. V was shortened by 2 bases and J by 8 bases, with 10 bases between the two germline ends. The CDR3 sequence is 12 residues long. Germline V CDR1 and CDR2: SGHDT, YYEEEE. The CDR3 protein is CASSFQVGGYTF. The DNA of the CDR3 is TGTGCCAGCAGCTTTCAGGTGGGAGGCTACACCTTC.

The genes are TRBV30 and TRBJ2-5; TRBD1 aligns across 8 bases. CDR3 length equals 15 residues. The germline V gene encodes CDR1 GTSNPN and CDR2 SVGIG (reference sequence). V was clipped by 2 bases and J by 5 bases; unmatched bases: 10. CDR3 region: CAWSKGQGARETQYF. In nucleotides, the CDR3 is TGTGCCTGGAGTAAAGGACAGGGAGCACGGGAGACCCAGTACTTC. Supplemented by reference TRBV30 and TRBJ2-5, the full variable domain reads SQTIHQWPATLVQPVGSPLSLECTVEGTSNPNLYWYRQAAGRGLQLLFYSVGIGQISSEVPQNLSASRPQDRQFILSSKKLLLSDSGFYLCAWSKGQGARETQYFGPGTRLLVL.

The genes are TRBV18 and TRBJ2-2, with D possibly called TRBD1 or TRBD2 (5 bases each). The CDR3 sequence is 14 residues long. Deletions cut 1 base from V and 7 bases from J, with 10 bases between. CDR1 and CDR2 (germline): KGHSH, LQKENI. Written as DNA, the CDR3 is TGTGCCAGCTCACCACGGCAGAGGGGCGGGGAGCTGTTTTTT. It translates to CASSPRQRGGELFF. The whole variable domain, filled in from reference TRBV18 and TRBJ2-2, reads NAGVMQNPRHLVRRRGQEARLRCSPMKGHSHVYWYRQLPEEGLKFMVYLQKENIIDESGMPKERFSAEFPKEGPSILRIQQVVRGDSAAYFCASSPRQRGGELFFGEGSRLTVL.

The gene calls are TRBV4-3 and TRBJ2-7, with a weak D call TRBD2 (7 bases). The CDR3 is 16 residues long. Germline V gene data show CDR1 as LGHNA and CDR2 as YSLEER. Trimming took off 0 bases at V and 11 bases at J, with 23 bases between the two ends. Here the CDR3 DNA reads TGCGCCAGCAGCCAAGAGGAGAGGGGGGGACCTAGCGTGAAGTACTTC. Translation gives CASSQEERGGPSVKYF.

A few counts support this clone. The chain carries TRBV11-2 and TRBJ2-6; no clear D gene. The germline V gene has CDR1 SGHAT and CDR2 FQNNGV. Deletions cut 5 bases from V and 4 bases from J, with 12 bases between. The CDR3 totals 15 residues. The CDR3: CASSERTVGANVLTF. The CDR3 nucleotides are TGTGCCAGCAGCGAACGGACGGTGGGGGCCAACGTCCTGACTTTC.

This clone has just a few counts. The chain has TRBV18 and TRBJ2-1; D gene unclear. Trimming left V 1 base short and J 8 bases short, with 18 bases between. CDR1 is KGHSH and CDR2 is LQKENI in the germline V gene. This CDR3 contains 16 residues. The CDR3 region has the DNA TGTGCCAGCTCACCACTCGCGCAAGTAACGGGCGATGAGCAGTTCTTC. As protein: CASSPLAQVTGDEQFF.

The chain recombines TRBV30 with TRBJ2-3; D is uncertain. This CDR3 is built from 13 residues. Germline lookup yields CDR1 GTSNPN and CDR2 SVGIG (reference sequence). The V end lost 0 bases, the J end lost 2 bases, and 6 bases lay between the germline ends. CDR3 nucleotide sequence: TGTGCCTGGAGTGTACTACTCACAGATACGCAGTATTTT. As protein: CAWSVLLTDTQYF.

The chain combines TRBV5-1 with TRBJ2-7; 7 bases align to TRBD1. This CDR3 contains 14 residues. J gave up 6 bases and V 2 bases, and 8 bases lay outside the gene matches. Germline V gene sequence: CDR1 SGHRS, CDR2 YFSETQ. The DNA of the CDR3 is TGCGCCAGCAGCTTAAACTCTGACAGGGCCGAGCAGTACTTC. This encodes CASSLNSDRAEQYF.

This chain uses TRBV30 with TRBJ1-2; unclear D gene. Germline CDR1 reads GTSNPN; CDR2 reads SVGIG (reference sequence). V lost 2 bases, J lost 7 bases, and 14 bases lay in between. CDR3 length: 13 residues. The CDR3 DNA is TGTGCCTGGAGTCCCAGCAGCTTTAGTGGCTACACCTTC. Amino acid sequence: CAWSPSSFSGYTF.

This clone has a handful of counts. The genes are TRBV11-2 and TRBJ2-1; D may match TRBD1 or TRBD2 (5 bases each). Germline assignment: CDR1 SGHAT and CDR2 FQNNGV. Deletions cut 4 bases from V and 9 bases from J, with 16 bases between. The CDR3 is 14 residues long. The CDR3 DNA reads TGTGCCAGCAGCTCTACGCCGAGGGGCGGTGAGCAGTTCTTC. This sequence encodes CASSSTPRGGEQFF.

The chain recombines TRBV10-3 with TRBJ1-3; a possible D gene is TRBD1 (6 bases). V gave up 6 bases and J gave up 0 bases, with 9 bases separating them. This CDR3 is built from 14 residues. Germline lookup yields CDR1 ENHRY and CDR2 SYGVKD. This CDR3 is CAISDRSSGNTIYF. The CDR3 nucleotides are TGTGCCATCAGCGACAGGAGCTCTGGAAACACCATATATTTT.

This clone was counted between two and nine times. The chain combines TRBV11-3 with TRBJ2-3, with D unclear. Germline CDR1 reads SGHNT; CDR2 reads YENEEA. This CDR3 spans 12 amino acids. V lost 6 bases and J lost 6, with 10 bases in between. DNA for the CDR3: TGTGCCAGCAGGCAATCGGAGGATACGCAGTATTTT. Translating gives CASRQSEDTQYF.

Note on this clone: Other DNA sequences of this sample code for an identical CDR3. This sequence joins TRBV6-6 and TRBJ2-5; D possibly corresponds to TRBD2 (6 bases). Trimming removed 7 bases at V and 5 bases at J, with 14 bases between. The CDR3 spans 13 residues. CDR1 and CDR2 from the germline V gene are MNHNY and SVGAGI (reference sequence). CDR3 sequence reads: CASTLGGTETQYF. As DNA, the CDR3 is TGTGCCAGCACCCTAGGAGGGACGGAGACCCAGTACTTC.

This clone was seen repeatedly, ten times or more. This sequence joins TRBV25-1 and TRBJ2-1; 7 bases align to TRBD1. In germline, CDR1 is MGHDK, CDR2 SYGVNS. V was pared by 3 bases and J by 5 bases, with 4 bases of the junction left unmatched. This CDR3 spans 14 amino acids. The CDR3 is CASSDFDRDNEQFF. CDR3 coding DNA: TGTGCCAGCAGTGACTTTGACAGGGACAATGAGCAGTTCTTC.

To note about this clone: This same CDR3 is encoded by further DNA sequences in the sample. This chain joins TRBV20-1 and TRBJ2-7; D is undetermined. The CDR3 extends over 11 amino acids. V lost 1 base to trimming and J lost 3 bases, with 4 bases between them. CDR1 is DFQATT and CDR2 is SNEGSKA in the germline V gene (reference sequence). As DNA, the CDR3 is TGCAGTGCTAGAGTGGACTACGAGCAGTACTTC. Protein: CSARVDYEQYF.

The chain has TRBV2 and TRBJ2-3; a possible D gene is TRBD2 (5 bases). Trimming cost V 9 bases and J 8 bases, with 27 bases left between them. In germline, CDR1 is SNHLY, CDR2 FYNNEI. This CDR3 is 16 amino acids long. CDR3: CARDSDSSYLGSTQYF. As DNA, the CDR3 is TGTGCCAGGGATTCGGACTCCTCTTATCTTGGTAGTACGCAGTATTTT.

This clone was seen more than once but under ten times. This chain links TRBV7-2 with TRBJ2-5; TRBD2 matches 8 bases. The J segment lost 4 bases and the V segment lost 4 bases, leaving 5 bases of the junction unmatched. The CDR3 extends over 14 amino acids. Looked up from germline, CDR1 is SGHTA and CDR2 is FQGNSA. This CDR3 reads CASSSPGGAETQYF. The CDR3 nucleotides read TGTGCCAGCAGCTCCCCGGGGGGGGCAGAGACCCAGTACTTC. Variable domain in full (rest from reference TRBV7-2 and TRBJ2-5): GAGVSQSPSNKVTEKGKDVELRCDPISGHTALYWYRQSLGQGLEFLIYFQGNSAPDKSGLPSDRFSAERTGGSVSTLTIQRTQQEDSAVYLCASSSPGGAETQYFGPGTRLLVL.

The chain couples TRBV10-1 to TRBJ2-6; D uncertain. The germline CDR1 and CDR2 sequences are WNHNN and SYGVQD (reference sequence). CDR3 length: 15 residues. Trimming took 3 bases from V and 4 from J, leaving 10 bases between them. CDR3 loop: CASSDTSLGANVLTF. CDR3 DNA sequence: TGCGCCAGCAGTGATACCTCTTTGGGGGCCAACGTCCTGACTTTC.

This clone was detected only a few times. Here the CDR3 DNA reads TGTGCCAGCAGTTTTATCTCCAGGGCCACTGAAGCTTTCTTT. It yields the protein CASSFISRATEAFF. The gene calls are TRBV27 and TRBJ1-1; TRBD1 might be the D (5 bases). V lost 3 bases, J lost 4 bases, and 12 bases lay in between. CDR3 length: 14 amino acids. The germline gives CDR1 MNHEY, CDR2 SMNVEV (reference sequence).

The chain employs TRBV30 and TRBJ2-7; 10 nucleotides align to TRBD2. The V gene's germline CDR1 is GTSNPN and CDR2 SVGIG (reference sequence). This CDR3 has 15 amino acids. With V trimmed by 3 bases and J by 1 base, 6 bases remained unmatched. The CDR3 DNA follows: TGTGCCTGGAGGCTAGCGGGGGCCCCTTCCTACGAGCAGTACTTC. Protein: CAWRLAGAPSYEQYF.

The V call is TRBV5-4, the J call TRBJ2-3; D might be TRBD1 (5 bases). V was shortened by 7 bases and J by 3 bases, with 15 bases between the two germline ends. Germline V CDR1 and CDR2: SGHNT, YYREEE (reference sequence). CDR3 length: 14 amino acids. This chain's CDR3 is CASSVGQGTDTQYF. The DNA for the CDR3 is TGTGCCAGCTCCGTGGGCCAGGGAACAGATACGCAGTATTTT.

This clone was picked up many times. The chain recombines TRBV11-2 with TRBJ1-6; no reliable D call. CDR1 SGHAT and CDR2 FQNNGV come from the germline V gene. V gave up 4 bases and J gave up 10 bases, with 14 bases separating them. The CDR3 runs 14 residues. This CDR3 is CASSSDGRGSPLHF. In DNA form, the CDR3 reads TGTGCCAGCAGCTCGGACGGTCGGGGATCACCCCTCCACTTT.